This is a list of T cell receptor beta chains from one sample in a study of blood T cell repertoires in COVID-19. Repertoires were generated with immunoSEQ multiplex PCR, while TCRdb's copy carries only in-frame clones and drops some. The repertoire holds approximately 320,000 clones, with roughly nine tenths as singletons. Sequencing used PBMCs or T cells enriched from blood (not recorded which). These receptors were taken from a man aged 55 to 69 who had recovered from COVID-19. Both conserved end residues are part of each CDR3. The order of the fields is D gene, V gene, clone size, CDR3 protein. D genes are given only for firm matches. Only part of the rows carry a size: once, few, many, or a class if the clone is expanded.

>NA|TRBV9|once
CASSVVPEITEAFF
>TRBD1|TRBV7-2|NA
CASSFRQGAGINSPLHF
>TRBD1|TRBV18|NA
CASSSRDRSNEQFF
>NA|TRBV3-1/TRBV3-2|NA
CASSQEVSGNRGREVTKNIQYF
>NA|TRBV5-4|NA
CASSPRQALNTEAFF
>NA|TRBV7-2|NA
CASSLASGQPQHF
>NA|TRBV7-8|NA
CASSTRSETDTQYF
>NA|TRBV19|NA
CASSQRGGSYNEQFF
>TRBD1|TRBV7-9|NA
CASSPPAGTGMVKLFF
>NA|TRBV10-2|NA
CASRRGGITEAFF
>NA|TRBV5-1|NA
CASSISGATDTQYF
>TRBD2|TRBV27|once
CASSPKTSGRNYEQYF
>NA|TRBV7-6|NA
CASSPRWGGQNTEAFF
>TRBD1|TRBV4-2|NA
CASSPTGTGDDGYTF
>TRBD2|TRBV18|NA
CASSPRQRGGTSQETQYF
>NA|TRBV18|NA
CASSLIEHSGANVLTF
>NA|TRBV12-3/TRBV12-4|NA
CASSWLGNYEQYF
>TRBD1|TRBV24-1|NA
CATSAVGQEEYNEQFF
>NA|TRBV6-5|NA
CASSSNPTGRQPQHF
>NA|TRBV6-5|many
CASRPMGSYGYTF
>TRBD2|TRBV3-1/TRBV3-2|NA
CASRSSGSSDEQYF
>NA|TRBV19|NA
CASRVGAGETQYF
>NA|TRBV27|NA
CASSTRSYEQYF
>NA|TRBV2|NA
CASSVAGGVAKNIQYF
>NA|TRBV30|NA
CAWSHGGAFTEAFF
>TRBD2|TRBV5-4|NA
CASRLQTSGRAFEQYF
>NA|TRBV29-1|NA
CSVYSNYGYTF
>TRBD1|TRBV3-1/TRBV3-2|NA
CASSQDRLSGNTIYF
>NA|TRBV5-1|few
CASSPLGGLETGELFF
>NA|TRBV7-3|NA
CASSPGQRGEQFF
>NA|TRBV2|NA
CASSGTRAYSNQPQHF
>TRBD1|TRBV4-2|NA
CASSQRQGAVYNEQFF
>TRBD1|TRBV7-2|NA
CASSSSGGTVNTEAFF
>NA|TRBV7-2|NA
CASSPDRFMNTEAFF
>NA|TRBV10-2|NA
CASLAESDSYEQYF
>TRBD1|TRBV6-5|NA
CASSPRDRGWDTQYF
>TRBD1|TRBV28|NA
CASSSDRAAYGYTF
>TRBD1|TRBV24-1|NA
CATKGASQPQHF
>NA|TRBV5-1|NA
CASRPGALNTEAFF
>NA|TRBV10-3|NA
CAIRGHGGNQPQHF
>NA|TRBV2|NA
CASSVGALTSPLHF
>NA|TRBV2|NA
CASTDSTYEQYF
>NA|TRBV11-1|NA
CASQYRTANTGELFF
>NA|TRBV6-4|few
CASSEGVRNSPLHF
>NA|TRBV6-6|NA
CASSPTMDRRSGNTIYF
>NA|TRBV6-2/TRBV6-3|NA
CASSYSWGGDGYTF
>TRBD2|TRBV6-4|NA
CASSGAREGETQYF
>NA|TRBV5-5|NA
CASTGQSSYNSPLHF
>NA|TRBV2|NA
CASRRGGSDTGELFF